These T cell receptor beta chains were read from a single sample in a study of T cells after yellow fever vaccination. TCRdb re-called the 5' RACE reads through MiXCR, storing one row per CDR3 protein. The sample includes 200,000 to 250,000 distinct CDR3 sequences, roughly 3.3% of them seen just once. The material was CD4+ T cells sorted from PBMCs, obtained 10 days after the yellow fever booster vaccination. The receptors were gathered from a young man who received the YFV17D yellow fever vaccine. Both conserved end residues are part of each CDR3. Each record gives: clone size, J gene, V gene, D gene, CDR3 DNA, CDR3 protein. The D gene is left open where the match is weak. Some rows have no size entry. The others give once, few or many, or a class for an expanded clone.

clone size: many
J gene: TRBJ2-5
V gene: TRBV25-1
D gene: -
CDR3 DNA: TGTGCCAGCAGTGAAGGCATTTGGGCAGGGGGAGGCCGCGGAGAGACCCAGTACTTC
CDR3 protein: CASSEGIWAGGGRGETQYF

clone size: many
J gene: TRBJ1-1
V gene: TRBV7-2
D gene: -
CDR3 DNA: TGTGCCAGCAGCTTAGACGGGGTGCGGGACACTGAAGCTTTCTTT
CDR3 protein: CASSLDGVRDTEAFF

clone size: many
J gene: TRBJ1-4
V gene: TRBV5-1
D gene: -
CDR3 DNA: TGCGCCAGCAGCTTGCGGGACCTTAATGAAAAACTGTTTTTT
CDR3 protein: CASSLRDLNEKLFF

clone size: many
J gene: TRBJ1-1
V gene: TRBV20-1
D gene: -
CDR3 DNA: TGCAGTGCAAGCCACTTTAGGGACACTGAAGCTTTCTTT
CDR3 protein: CSASHFRDTEAFF

clone size: many
J gene: TRBJ1-3
V gene: TRBV7-2
D gene: -
CDR3 DNA: TGTGCCAGCAGTCGTACGGGAGGAAACACCATATATTTT
CDR3 protein: CASSRTGGNTIYF

clone size: -
J gene: TRBJ2-5
V gene: TRBV11-2
D gene: TRBD2
CDR3 DNA: TGTGCCAGCAGCCTTTCGGGCCCGGGGGGGGAGACCCAGTACTTC
CDR3 protein: CASSLSGPGGETQYF

clone size: -
J gene: TRBJ1-6
V gene: TRBV7-6
D gene: -
CDR3 DNA: TGTGCCAGCAGCTTAGCGGGGCATAATTCACCCCTCCACTTT
CDR3 protein: CASSLAGHNSPLHF

clone size: -
J gene: TRBJ2-1
V gene: TRBV12-3/TRBV12-4
D gene: TRBD2
CDR3 DNA: TGTGCCAGCAGTCGGACTAGCATAATTAATGAGCAGTTCTTC
CDR3 protein: CASSRTSIINEQFF

clone size: few
J gene: TRBJ2-5
V gene: TRBV6-2/TRBV6-3
D gene: TRBD1
CDR3 DNA: TGTGCCAGCAGTCCTGGGACAGGGAACCGGGAGACCCAGTACTTC
CDR3 protein: CASSPGTGNRETQYF

clone size: few
J gene: TRBJ2-6
V gene: TRBV20-1
D gene: TRBD1
CDR3 DNA: TGCAGTGCTACCTCCGGGACAGGGGGCTCTGGGGCCAACGTCCTGACTTTC
CDR3 protein: CSATSGTGGSGANVLTF

clone size: many
J gene: TRBJ2-4
V gene: TRBV6-2/TRBV6-3
D gene: TRBD1
CDR3 DNA: TGTGCCAGCAGAACCTCCTTGACAGGGTCGGTGGACATTCAGTACTTC
CDR3 protein: CASRTSLTGSVDIQYF

clone size: many
J gene: TRBJ1-2
V gene: TRBV28
D gene: -
CDR3 DNA: TGTGCCAGCAGTTTGGCGGACACTACTAACTATGGCTACACCTTC
CDR3 protein: CASSLADTTNYGYTF

clone size: few
J gene: TRBJ2-7
V gene: TRBV29-1
D gene: -
CDR3 DNA: TGCAGCGTTGAAGCGGAGGGCTACGAGCAGTACTTC
CDR3 protein: CSVEAEGYEQYF

clone size: -
J gene: TRBJ1-1
V gene: TRBV12-3/TRBV12-4
D gene: -
CDR3 DNA: TGTGCCAGCAGTTTTGGGGGGTACGACACTGAAGCTTTCTTT
CDR3 protein: CASSFGGYDTEAFF

clone size: -
J gene: TRBJ2-7
V gene: TRBV18
D gene: TRBD2
CDR3 DNA: TGTGCCAGCTCCCCGACTAGCGGGGGCTACGAGCAGTACTTC
CDR3 protein: CASSPTSGGYEQYF

clone size: many
J gene: TRBJ2-3
V gene: TRBV20-1
D gene: TRBD1
CDR3 DNA: TGCAGTGCTTTACAGGGGGCGCCGAATACGCAGTATTTT
CDR3 protein: CSALQGAPNTQYF

clone size: -
J gene: TRBJ2-1
V gene: TRBV24-1
D gene: -
CDR3 DNA: TGTGCCACCAGTGATTTGCTGGGGGTCTACAATGAGCAGTTCTTC
CDR3 protein: CATSDLLGVYNEQFF

clone size: -
J gene: TRBJ2-7
V gene: TRBV30
D gene: -
CDR3 DNA: TGTGCCTTGACAGCGTTCTACGAGCAGTACTTC
CDR3 protein: CALTAFYEQYF

clone size: few
J gene: TRBJ2-1
V gene: TRBV10-3
D gene: TRBD1
CDR3 DNA: TGTGCCATCAGTGCGGGACAGGGGACCAGCGAGCAGTTCTTC
CDR3 protein: CAISAGQGTSEQFF

clone size: -
J gene: TRBJ2-2
V gene: TRBV7-3
D gene: -
CDR3 DNA: TGTGCCAGCAGTTTGGGTCCCTTCACCTCAAACACCGGGGAGCTGTTTTTT
CDR3 protein: CASSLGPFTSNTGELFF

clone size: many
J gene: TRBJ2-5
V gene: TRBV11-2
D gene: -
CDR3 DNA: TGTGCCAGCAGCGAAGGGAACCAAGAGACCCAGTACTTC
CDR3 protein: CASSEGNQETQYF

clone size: many
J gene: TRBJ1-1
V gene: TRBV6-5
D gene: -
CDR3 DNA: TGTGCCAGCAGCTTCCGGGACGGCTTGGGCACTGAAGCTTTCTTT
CDR3 protein: CASSFRDGLGTEAFF

clone size: -
J gene: TRBJ2-3
V gene: TRBV9
D gene: -
CDR3 DNA: TGTGCCAGCAGCGTGGGGCAGGGGTTCACAGATACGCAGTATTTT
CDR3 protein: CASSVGQGFTDTQYF

clone size: many
J gene: TRBJ1-4
V gene: TRBV11-2
D gene: -
CDR3 DNA: TGTGCCAGCAGCTTATCGCAGAGAATTAATGAAAAACTGTTTTTT
CDR3 protein: CASSLSQRINEKLFF

clone size: many
J gene: TRBJ2-3
V gene: TRBV7-9
D gene: -
CDR3 DNA: TGTGCCAGCAGTAGGGCAGATACGCAGTATTTT
CDR3 protein: CASSRADTQYF

clone size: -
J gene: TRBJ1-1
V gene: TRBV14
D gene: -
CDR3 DNA: TGTGCCAGCAGCCAAGTGGCAAGGGAAAACACTGAAGCTTTCTTT
CDR3 protein: CASSQVARENTEAFF

clone size: many
J gene: TRBJ2-7
V gene: TRBV10-3
D gene: -
CDR3 DNA: TGTGCCATCAGTGAGTCGGAGGGGAAACCCTACGAGCAGTACTTC
CDR3 protein: CAISESEGKPYEQYF

clone size: many
J gene: TRBJ1-3
V gene: TRBV5-1
D gene: -
CDR3 DNA: TGCGCCAGCAGCTTTGGTGGCAGCTCCTCTGGAAACACCATATATTTT
CDR3 protein: CASSFGGSSSGNTIYF

clone size: -
J gene: TRBJ2-3
V gene: TRBV20-1
D gene: -
CDR3 DNA: TGCAGTGCTAGGGACATCCTCACAGATACGCAGTATTTT
CDR3 protein: CSARDILTDTQYF

clone size: many
J gene: TRBJ1-4
V gene: TRBV5-1
D gene: -
CDR3 DNA: TGCGCCAGCAGCCCGGGGGGGGCAACTAATGAAAAACTGTTTTTT
CDR3 protein: CASSPGGATNEKLFF

clone size: many
J gene: TRBJ2-1
V gene: TRBV7-3
D gene: TRBD2
CDR3 DNA: TGTGCCAGCAGCTTTCTAGCGGGGGTTGAGCAGTTCTTC
CDR3 protein: CASSFLAGVEQFF

clone size: few
J gene: TRBJ1-5
V gene: TRBV12-5
D gene: -
CDR3 DNA: TGTGCTAGTGGTTTCAGGGTGGCAGCCGGCAATCAGCCCCAGCATTTT
CDR3 protein: CASGFRVAAGNQPQHF

clone size: -
J gene: TRBJ2-1
V gene: TRBV7-8
D gene: TRBD2
CDR3 DNA: TGTGCCAGCAGCCTTACGAGACTAGCGGCGAGCTCCTACAATGAGCAGTTCTTC
CDR3 protein: CASSLTRLAASSYNEQFF

clone size: many
J gene: TRBJ2-3
V gene: TRBV7-6
D gene: -
CDR3 DNA: TGTGCCAGCAGCAACATCAGGGGCTTGGAGGCAGATACGCAGTATTTT
CDR3 protein: CASSNIRGLEADTQYF

clone size: -
J gene: TRBJ1-5
V gene: TRBV2
D gene: TRBD1
CDR3 DNA: TGTGCCAGCAGTGAAGTGGGGACAGGTCAAGGGCCCCAGCATTTT
CDR3 protein: CASSEVGTGQGPQHF

clone size: many
J gene: TRBJ2-2
V gene: TRBV20-1
D gene: TRBD2
CDR3 DNA: TGCAGTGCTGGCCTTAGCGGGGCCGGGGAGCTGTTTTTT
CDR3 protein: CSAGLSGAGELFF

clone size: -
J gene: TRBJ2-1
V gene: TRBV29-1
D gene: -
CDR3 DNA: TGCAGCGTTGACCCAGGGGGGGATGAGCAGTTCTTC
CDR3 protein: CSVDPGGDEQFF

clone size: many
J gene: TRBJ1-1
V gene: TRBV14
D gene: -
CDR3 DNA: TGTGCCAGCAGCCACCTGATCCGGGACGAGTTTACTGAAGCTTTCTTT
CDR3 protein: CASSHLIRDEFTEAFF

clone size: few
J gene: TRBJ2-7
V gene: TRBV12-3/TRBV12-4
D gene: TRBD1
CDR3 DNA: TGTGCCAGCAGTTTTGACAGGGGGCTGGGCGAGCAGTACTTC
CDR3 protein: CASSFDRGLGEQYF

clone size: many
J gene: TRBJ2-5
V gene: TRBV11-2
D gene: TRBD1
CDR3 DNA: TGTGCCAGCAGCTTACCTACAGGGGGGAGAACCCAGTACTTC
CDR3 protein: CASSLPTGGRTQYF

clone size: many
J gene: TRBJ2-2
V gene: TRBV12-3/TRBV12-4
D gene: -
CDR3 DNA: TGTGCCAGCAGCAGACAAGACACCGGGGAGCTGTTTTTT
CDR3 protein: CASSRQDTGELFF

clone size: few
J gene: TRBJ1-1
V gene: TRBV28
D gene: -
CDR3 DNA: TGTGCCAGCACTCCTGGGGGGCGACCCCTTGAAGCTTTCTTT
CDR3 protein: CASTPGGRPLEAFF

clone size: many
J gene: TRBJ1-1
V gene: TRBV5-1
D gene: -
CDR3 DNA: TGCGCCAGCAGCTCGGGGGCCACCACTGAAGCTTTCTTT
CDR3 protein: CASSSGATTEAFF

clone size: -
J gene: TRBJ2-5
V gene: TRBV5-1
D gene: TRBD1
CDR3 DNA: TGCGCCAGCAGCTTCCAACTGACAGGGGGCCAAGAGACCCAGTACTTC
CDR3 protein: CASSFQLTGGQETQYF

clone size: many
J gene: TRBJ2-2
V gene: TRBV29-1
D gene: -
CDR3 DNA: TGCAGCGTTGAAAAGGGGGCCGGGGAGCTGTTTTTT
CDR3 protein: CSVEKGAGELFF